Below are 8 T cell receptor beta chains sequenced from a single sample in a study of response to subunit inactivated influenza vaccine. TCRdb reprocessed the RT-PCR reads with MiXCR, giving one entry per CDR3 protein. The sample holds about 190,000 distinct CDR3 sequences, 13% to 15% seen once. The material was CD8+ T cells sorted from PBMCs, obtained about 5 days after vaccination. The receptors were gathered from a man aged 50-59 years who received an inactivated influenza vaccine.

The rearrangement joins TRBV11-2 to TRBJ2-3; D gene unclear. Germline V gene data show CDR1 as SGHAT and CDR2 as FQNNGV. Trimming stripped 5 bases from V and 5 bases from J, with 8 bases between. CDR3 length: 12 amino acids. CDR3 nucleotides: TGTGCCAGCAGCCCAACAGTAGATACGCAGTATTTT. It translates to CASSPTVDTQYF.

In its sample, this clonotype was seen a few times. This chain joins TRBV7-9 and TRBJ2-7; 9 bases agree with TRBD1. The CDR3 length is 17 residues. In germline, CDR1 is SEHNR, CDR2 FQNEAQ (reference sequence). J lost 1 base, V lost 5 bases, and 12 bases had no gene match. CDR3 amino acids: CASSTSGTGRRSYEQYF. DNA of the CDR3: TGTGCCAGCAGCACGTCCGGGACAGGGAGGAGGTCCTACGAGCAGTACTTC.

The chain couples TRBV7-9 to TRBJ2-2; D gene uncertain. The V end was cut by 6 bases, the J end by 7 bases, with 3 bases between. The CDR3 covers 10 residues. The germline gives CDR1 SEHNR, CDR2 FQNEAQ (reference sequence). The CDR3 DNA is TGTGCCAGCAGTAACGGGGAGCTGTTTTTT. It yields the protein CASSNGELFF.

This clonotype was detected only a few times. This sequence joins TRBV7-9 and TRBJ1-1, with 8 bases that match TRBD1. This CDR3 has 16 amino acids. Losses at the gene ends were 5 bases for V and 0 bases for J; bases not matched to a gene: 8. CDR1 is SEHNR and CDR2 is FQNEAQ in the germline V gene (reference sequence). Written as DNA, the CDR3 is TGTGCCAGCAGCACTCCGAGGACAGGGCTGAACACTGAAGCTTTCTTT. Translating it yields CASSTPRTGLNTEAFF.

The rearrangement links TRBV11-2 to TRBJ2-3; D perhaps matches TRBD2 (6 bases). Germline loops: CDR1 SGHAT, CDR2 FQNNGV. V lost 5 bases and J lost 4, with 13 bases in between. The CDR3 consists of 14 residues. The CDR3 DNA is TGTGCCAGCAGCCAGTGGAGGGACGCAGATACGCAGTATTTT. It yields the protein CASSQWRDADTQYF.

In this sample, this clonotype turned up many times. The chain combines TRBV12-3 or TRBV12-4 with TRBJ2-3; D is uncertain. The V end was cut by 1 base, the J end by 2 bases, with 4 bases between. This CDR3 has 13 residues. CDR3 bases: TGTGCCAGCAGTTTAGGGCCCACAGATACGCAGTATTTT. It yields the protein CASSLGPTDTQYF.

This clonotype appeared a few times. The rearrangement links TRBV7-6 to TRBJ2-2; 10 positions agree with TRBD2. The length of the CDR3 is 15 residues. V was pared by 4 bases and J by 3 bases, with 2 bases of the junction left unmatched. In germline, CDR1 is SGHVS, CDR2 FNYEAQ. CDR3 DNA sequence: TGTGCCAGCAGCTCAGCGGGGGGGTACACCGGGGAGCTGTTTTTT. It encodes CASSSAGGYTGELFF.

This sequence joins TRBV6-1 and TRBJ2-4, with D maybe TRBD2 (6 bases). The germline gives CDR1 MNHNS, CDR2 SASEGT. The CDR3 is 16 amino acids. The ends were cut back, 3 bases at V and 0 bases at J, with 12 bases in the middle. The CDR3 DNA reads TGTGCCAGCAGTGAGATGGGGGGTTTAGCCAAAAACATTCAGTACTTC. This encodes CASSEMGGLAKNIQYF.